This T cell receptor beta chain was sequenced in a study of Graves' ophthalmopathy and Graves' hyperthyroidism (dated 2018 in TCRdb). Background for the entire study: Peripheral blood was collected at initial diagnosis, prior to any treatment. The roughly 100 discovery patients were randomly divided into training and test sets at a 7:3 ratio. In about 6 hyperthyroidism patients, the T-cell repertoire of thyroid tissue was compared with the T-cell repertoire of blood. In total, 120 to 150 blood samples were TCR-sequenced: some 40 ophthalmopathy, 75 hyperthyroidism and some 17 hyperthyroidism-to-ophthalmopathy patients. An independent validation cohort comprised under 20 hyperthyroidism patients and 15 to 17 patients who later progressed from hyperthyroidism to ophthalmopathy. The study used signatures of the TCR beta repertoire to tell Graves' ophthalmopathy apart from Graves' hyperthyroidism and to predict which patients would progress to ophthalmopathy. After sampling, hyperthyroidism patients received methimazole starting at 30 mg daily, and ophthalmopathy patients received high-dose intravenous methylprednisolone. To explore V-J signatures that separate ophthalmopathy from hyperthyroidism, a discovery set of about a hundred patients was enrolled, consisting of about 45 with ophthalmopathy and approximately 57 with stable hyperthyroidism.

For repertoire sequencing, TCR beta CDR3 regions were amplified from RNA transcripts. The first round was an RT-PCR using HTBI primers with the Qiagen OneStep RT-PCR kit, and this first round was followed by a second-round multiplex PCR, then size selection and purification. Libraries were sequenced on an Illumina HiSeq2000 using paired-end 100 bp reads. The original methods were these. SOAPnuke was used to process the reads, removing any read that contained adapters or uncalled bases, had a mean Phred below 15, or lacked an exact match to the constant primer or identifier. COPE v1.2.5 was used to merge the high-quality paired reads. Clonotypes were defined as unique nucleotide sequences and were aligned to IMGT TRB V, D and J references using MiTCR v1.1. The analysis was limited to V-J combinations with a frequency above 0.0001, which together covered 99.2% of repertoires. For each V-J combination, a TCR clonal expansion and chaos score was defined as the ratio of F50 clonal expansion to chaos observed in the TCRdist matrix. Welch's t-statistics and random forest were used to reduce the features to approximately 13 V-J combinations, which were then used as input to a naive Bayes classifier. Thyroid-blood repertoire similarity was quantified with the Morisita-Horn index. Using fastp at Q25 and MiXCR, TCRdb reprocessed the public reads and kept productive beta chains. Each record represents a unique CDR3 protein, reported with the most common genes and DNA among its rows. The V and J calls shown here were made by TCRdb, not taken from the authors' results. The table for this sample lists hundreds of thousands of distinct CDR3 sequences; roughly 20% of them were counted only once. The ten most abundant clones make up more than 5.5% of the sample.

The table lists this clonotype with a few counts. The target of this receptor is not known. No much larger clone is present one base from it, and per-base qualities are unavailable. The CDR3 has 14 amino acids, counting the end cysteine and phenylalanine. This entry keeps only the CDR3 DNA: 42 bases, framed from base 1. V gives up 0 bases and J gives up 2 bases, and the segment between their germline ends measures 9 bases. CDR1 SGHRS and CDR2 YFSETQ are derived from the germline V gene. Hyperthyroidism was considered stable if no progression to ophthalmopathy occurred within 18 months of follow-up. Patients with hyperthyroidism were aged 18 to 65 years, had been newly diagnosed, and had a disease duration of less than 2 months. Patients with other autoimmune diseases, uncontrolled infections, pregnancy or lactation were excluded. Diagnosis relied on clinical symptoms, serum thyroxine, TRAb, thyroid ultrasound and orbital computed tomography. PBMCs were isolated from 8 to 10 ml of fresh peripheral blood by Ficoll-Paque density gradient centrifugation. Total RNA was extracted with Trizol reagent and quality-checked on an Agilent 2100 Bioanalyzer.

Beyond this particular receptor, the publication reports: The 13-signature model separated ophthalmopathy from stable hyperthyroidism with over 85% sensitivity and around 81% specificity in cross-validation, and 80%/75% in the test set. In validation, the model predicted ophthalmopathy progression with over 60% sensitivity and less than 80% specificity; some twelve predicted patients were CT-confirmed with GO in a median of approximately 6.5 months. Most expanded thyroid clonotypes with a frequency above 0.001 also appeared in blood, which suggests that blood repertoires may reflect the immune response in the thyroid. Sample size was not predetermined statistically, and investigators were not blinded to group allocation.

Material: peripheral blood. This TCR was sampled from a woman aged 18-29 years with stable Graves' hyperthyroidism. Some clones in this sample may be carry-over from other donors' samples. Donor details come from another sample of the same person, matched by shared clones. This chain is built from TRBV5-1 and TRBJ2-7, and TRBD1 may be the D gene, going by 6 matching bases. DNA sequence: TGCGCCAGCAGCTTGGGGGACATAACCTACGAGCAGTACTTC. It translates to CASSLGDITYEQYF. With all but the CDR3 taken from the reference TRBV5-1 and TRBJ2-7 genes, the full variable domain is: KAGVTQTPRYLIKTRGQQVTLSCSPISGHRSVSWYQQTPGQGLQFLFEYFSETQRNKGNFPGRFSGRQFSNSRSEMNVSTLELGDSALYLCASSLGDITYEQYFGPGTRLTVT.